This TCR beta chain comes out of a study of blood T cell repertoires in COVID-19. Across the study: Collection of acute and convalescent COVID-19 samples took place in the United States, Italy and Spain. Sample material is recorded as cDNA or gDNA derived from T cells, B-cell-depleted T cells, or PBMCs.

Produced via immunoSEQ multiplex PCR; TCRdb's table is partial and in-frame only. The sample lists around 80,000 clones, over 65% seen once, with less than 7.5% in the top ten. This CDR3 has 16 residues. The clonotype was recovered from a man aged 50-59 years with active or convalescent COVID-19. The chain recombines TRBV21-1 with TRBJ1-1; TRBD1 reflects the table's D call only, with no check against the DNA. TRBV21-1 is marked as a pseudogene. Sequencing was done on a sample of peripheral blood. In DNA, the CDR3 is TGTGCCAGCAGCAAAGGGATCCAGGGGGCAGCCACTGAAGCTTTCTTT. It translates to CASSKGIQGAATEAFF.